This T cell receptor (beta chain) was documented in a study of regulatory T cells in long-lasting Graves disease. Noted time point: newly diagnosed GD, antithyroid drugs for less than 3 months. PBMC RNA was the source of the TCR library. Sequencing libraries for TCR beta were prepared with iRepertoire HTBI primers and Arm-PCR of CDR3 regions. TCRdb re-derived calls from the multiplex PCR reads in MiXCR, one entry per CDR3 protein. The table shows hundreds of thousands of distinct CDR3 sequences, with approximately 16% occurring only once. The same data also went into a second study, on T cells in Graves' hyperthyroidism and ophthalmopathy.

The material was peripheral blood mononuclear cells (PBMCs), obtained at new diagnosis, from a patient treated with antithyroid drugs. This clonotype was sampled from a man aged 18 to 30 with Graves disease.

The CDR3 loop reads CASSQEMAVIVYEQYF. In nucleotides, the CDR3 is TGTGCCAGCAGCCAAGAAATGGCTGTTATTGTCTACGAGCAGTACTTC. This chain uses TRBV3-1 with TRBJ2-7; no definite D call. This CDR3 has 16 amino acids. V lost 0 bases to trimming and J lost 3 bases, with 15 bases between them. Germline values: CDR1 LGHDT, CDR2 YNNKEL (reference sequence).